This TCR beta chain was observed in a study of blood T cell repertoires in COVID-19. Study overall: The United States, Italy and Spain supplied acute and convalescent COVID-19 samples. Sources were T cells, B-cell-depleted T cells, or PBMCs; the material itself was cDNA or gDNA.

In the original analysis: Estimation of nucleated cell counts was performed using reference gene primer amplification. Produced via immunoSEQ multiplex PCR; TCRdb's table is partial and in-frame only. V, J and clone size derive from that table, while D and trimming were established from the DNA sequence. The sample records about 13,000 clones, roughly 88% being singletons. Per germline, CDR1 SEHNR and CDR2 FQNEAQ (reference sequence). Trimming at V came to 5 bases and at J to 0 bases, leaving 5 bases not matched to a gene. There are 15 residues in the CDR3. This clone was found once. This chain connects TRBV7-9 to TRBJ2-3; 7 nucleotides line up with TRBD1. This receptor was taken from a human donor in a cohort sampled during active COVID-19. The sequenced sample was peripheral blood. DNA of the CDR3: TGTGCCAGCAGCCGGGGACAGACTAGCACAGATACGCAGTATTTT. Translation: CASSRGQTSTDTQYF.